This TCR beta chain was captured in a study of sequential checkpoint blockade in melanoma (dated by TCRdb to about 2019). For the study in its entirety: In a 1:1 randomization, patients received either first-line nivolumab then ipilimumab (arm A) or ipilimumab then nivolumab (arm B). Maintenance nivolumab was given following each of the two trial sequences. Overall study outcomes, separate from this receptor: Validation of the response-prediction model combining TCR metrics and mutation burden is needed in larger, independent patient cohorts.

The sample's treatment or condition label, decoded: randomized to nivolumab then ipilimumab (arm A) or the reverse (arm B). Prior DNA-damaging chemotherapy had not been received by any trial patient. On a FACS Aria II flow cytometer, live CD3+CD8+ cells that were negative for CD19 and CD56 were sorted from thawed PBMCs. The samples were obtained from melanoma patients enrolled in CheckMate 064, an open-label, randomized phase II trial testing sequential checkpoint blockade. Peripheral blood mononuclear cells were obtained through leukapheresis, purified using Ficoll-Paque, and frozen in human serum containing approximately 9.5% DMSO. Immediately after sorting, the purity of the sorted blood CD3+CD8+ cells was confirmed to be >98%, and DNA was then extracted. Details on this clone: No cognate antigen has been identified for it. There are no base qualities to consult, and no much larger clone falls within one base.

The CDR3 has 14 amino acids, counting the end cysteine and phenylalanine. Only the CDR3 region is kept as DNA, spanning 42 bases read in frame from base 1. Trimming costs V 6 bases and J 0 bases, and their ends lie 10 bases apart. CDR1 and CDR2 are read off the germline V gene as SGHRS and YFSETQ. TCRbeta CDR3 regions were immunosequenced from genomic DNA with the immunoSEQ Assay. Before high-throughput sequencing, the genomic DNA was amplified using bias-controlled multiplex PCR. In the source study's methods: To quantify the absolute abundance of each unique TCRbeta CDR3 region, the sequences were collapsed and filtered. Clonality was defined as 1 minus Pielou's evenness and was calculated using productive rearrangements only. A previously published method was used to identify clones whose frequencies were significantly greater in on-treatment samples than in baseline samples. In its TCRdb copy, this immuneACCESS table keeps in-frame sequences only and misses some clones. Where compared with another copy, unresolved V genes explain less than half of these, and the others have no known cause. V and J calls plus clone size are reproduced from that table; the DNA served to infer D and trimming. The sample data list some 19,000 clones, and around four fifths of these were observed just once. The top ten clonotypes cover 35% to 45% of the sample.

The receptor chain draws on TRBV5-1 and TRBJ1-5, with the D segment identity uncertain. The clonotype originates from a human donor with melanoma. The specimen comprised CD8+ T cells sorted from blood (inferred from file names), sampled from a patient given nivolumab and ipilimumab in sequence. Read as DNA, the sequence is TGCGCCAGCACCTCCCCGAGTAGCAATCAGCCCCAGCATTTT. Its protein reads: CASTSPSSNQPQHF.